This T cell receptor beta chain came from a study of OX40 agonist ivuxolimab in advanced cancers. Looking at the study overall: Among those enrolled, mean age was about 63 years (range roughly 20 to 85) and about 81% were male.

CDR3 size: 13 residues. Trimming removed 6 bases from V and 12 bases from J; junction bases left unmatched: 8. CDR1 and CDR2 (germline): SGHAT, FQNNGV. TCRdb's table, derived via immunoSEQ multiplex PCR, lists solely in-frame clones and lacks some. The sample has about 73,000 clones, 80% to 90% seen once. Regarding this clone: Its antigen is still unknown.

Findings and limits, study-wide: Antigens targeted by the expanded peripheral T cells were not determined.

This material consisted of CD4+ or CD8+ T cells sorted from blood, taken in a trial of the OX40 agonist ivuxolimab. The rearrangement uses TRBV11-2 and TRBJ2-6, with 7 bases fitting TRBD1. This receptor was taken from an adult with an advanced solid tumor such as melanoma, head and neck, liver or kidney cancer. The chain's CDR3 is CASSRQGPGVLTF. The CDR3 DNA reads as TGTGCCAGCAGTCGACAGGGCCCCGGCGTCCTGACTTTC.